Listed here are 13 T cell receptor beta chains from one sample, sequenced in a study of blood T cells in healthy people across ages. A second PCR, run for about 7 to 12 cycles, used a sample-barcoded 5' primer plus a J-beta primer mix. TCRdb re-derived calls from the 5' RACE reads in MiXCR, one entry per CDR3 protein. Altogether some 1.8 million distinct CDR3 sequences are present, roughly two fifths being singletons, with the ten largest covering 20% to 25%. The sample comprised blood. The receptors come from a human donor in good health.

This rearrangement joins TRBV7-2 to TRBJ2-4; D not certain. V dropped 2 bases and J dropped 13 bases, with 15 bases sitting between them. CDR1 and CDR2 from the germline V gene are SGHTA and FQGNSA. The CDR3 covers 13 residues. The CDR3 here is CASSLTPYNEQYF. The CDR3 DNA reads as TGTGCCAGCAGCTTAACACCGTACAATGAGCAGTACTTC.

On this clonotype itself: A read error may explain this, as a much larger clone is one base away. V gene TRBV4-1 combines with J gene TRBJ2-7; 7 positions agree with TRBD2. Germline CDR1 and CDR2: MGHRA and YSYEKL. Trimming at V came to 1 base and at J to 1 base, leaving 4 bases not matched to a gene. The CDR3 runs 15 residues. CDR3 residues: CASSQGEGTSYEQYF. CDR3 sequence (DNA): TGCGCCAGCAGCCAAGGGGAGGGCACTTCCTACGAGCAGTACTTC.

This clonotype was found once. The chain links TRBV14 to TRBJ1-1; perhaps TRBD1 as D (6 bases). The V end was cut by 5 bases, the J end by 0 bases, with 13 bases between. The CDR3 has 15 amino acids. Germline V gene sequence: CDR1 SGHDN, CDR2 FVKESK. The CDR3 DNA is TGTGCCAGCAGCTCTTACAGGGCCATGAACACTGAAGCTTTCTTT. Protein: CASSSYRAMNTEAFF. Supplemented by reference TRBV14 and TRBJ1-1, the full variable domain reads EAGVTQFPSHSVIEKGQTVTLRCDPISGHDNLYWYRRVMGKEIKFLLHFVKESKQDESGMPNNRFLAERTGGTYSTLKVQPAELEDSGVYFCASSSYRAMNTEAFFGQGTRLTVV.

This chain joins TRBV6-2 or TRBV6-3 and TRBJ2-7; D remains ambiguous. The CDR3 covers 14 residues. V lost 0 bases to trimming and J lost 6 bases, with 12 bases between them. CDR1 and CDR2 from the germline V gene are MNHEY and SVGEGT. The CDR3 sequence is CASSYSMVTFEQYF. The CDR3 DNA follows: TGTGCCAGCAGTTACTCGATGGTAACCTTCGAGCAGTACTTC.

On this clonotype itself: Relative to the germline gene, one junction end is altered; a read error may explain this. The chain links TRBV7-7 to TRBJ2-7, with D possibly called TRBD1 or TRBD2 (6 bases each). The J call is uncertain, as TRBJ2-5 better fits the DNA end. This CDR3 comprises 13 residues. The V gene's germline CDR1 is SSHAT and CDR2 FNYEAQ (reference sequence). The CDR3 DNA follows: TGTGCTAGCAGTCGGGGGCACGGGGAGACCCAGTACTTC. Amino acid sequence: CASSRGHGETQYF.

The chain has TRBV20-1 and TRBJ2-7, with unresolved D. V lost 3 bases and J lost 4, with 7 bases in between. Looked up from germline, CDR1 is DFQATT and CDR2 is SNEGSKA (reference sequence). CDR3 length equals 11 residues. CDR3 in amino acids: CSASYVYEQYF. The DNA for the CDR3 is TGCAGTGCTAGTTATGTTTACGAGCAGTACTTC.

This clonotype was counted only a few times. The genes are TRBV29-1 and TRBJ2-3, with D possibly TRBD2 on 7 matching bases. The CDR3 is 13 residues long. CDR1 is SQVTM and CDR2 is ANQGSEA in the germline V gene. Trimming cost V 5 bases and J 4 bases, with 13 bases left between them. The CDR3 protein is CSVRRGPPDTQYF. DNA of the CDR3: TGCAGCGTTAGGCGGGGGCCCCCAGATACGCAGTATTTT.

The chain couples TRBV7-9 to TRBJ2-5, with D perhaps matching TRBD1 (6 bases). V shed 3 bases and J shed 3 bases, with 17 bases lying between them. The germline V gene encodes CDR1 SEHNR and CDR2 FQNEAQ (reference sequence). The CDR3 contains 16 residues. The CDR3 is CASSFGSGAWEETQYF. The DNA for the CDR3 is TGTGCCAGCAGCTTCGGTTCAGGGGCGTGGGAAGAGACCCAGTACTTC.

The chain recombines TRBV6-6 with TRBJ1-1, with 7 nucleotides matching TRBD1. The germline V gene has CDR1 MNHNY and CDR2 SVGAGI (reference sequence). This CDR3 has 13 residues. J gave up 4 bases and V 6 bases, and 5 bases lay outside the gene matches. CDR3 region: CASRMDRSTEAFF. The CDR3 DNA reads TGTGCCAGCAGAATGGACAGGAGCACTGAAGCTTTCTTT.

This clonotype was counted a single time. This chain uses TRBV20-1 with TRBJ1-1; the D is unclear. V was trimmed by 5 bases and J by 0 bases, leaving 16 bases between them. Germline CDR1 is DFQATT and CDR2 is SNEGSKA (reference sequence). The CDR3 totals 15 residues. CDR3 residues: CSAPSPAKMNTEAFF. In nucleotides, the CDR3 is TGCAGTGCTCCTTCCCCCGCCAAGATGAACACTGAAGCTTTCTTT.

This clonotype was seen many times. This sequence joins TRBV7-9 and TRBJ1-1, with TRBD1 as a possible D gene (5 bases). The V and J ends lost 6 bases and 5 bases respectively, with 10 bases between them. Germline V CDR1 and CDR2: SEHNR, FQNEAQ (reference sequence). The CDR3 extends over 12 amino acids. Here the CDR3 reads CASSWGGTEAFF. Here the CDR3 DNA reads TGTGCCAGCAGTTGGGGGGGGACTGAAGCTTTCTTT. The full variable domain, with the rest looked up from reference TRBV7-9 and TRBJ1-1, is DTGVSQNPRHKITKRGQNVTFRCDPISEHNRLYWYRQTLGQGPEFLTYFQNEAQLEKSRLLSDRFSAERPKGSFSTLEIQRTEQGDSAMYLCASSWGGTEAFFGQGTRLTVV.

The CDR3 DNA sequence: TGCGCCAGCAGCTTGGACGGGACTCCCCCCGGGACCCAGTACTTC. As protein: CASSLDGTPPGTQYF. V is TRBV5-1 and J is TRBJ2-5, with D possibly being TRBD2 (6 bases). The CDR3 runs to 15 residues. The V end lost 0 bases, the J end lost 7 bases, and 16 bases lay between the germline ends. The germline V gene encodes CDR1 SGHRS and CDR2 YFSETQ.

The V gene is TRBV5-1, the J gene TRBJ2-7, with 8 bases lining up with TRBD1. The J call is doubtful: the DNA matches TRBJ2-5 better. In germline, CDR1 is SGHRS, CDR2 YFSETQ. This CDR3 is built from 14 residues. CDR3 sequence: CASSSQGASETQYF. CDR3 coding DNA: TGCGCCAGCAGCTCCCAGGGGGCCTCAGAGACCCAGTACTTC.